These 32 T cell receptor beta chains were all obtained from the same sample, sequenced in a study of T cells in Graves' hyperthyroidism and ophthalmopathy. RNA transcripts gave rise to amplified TCR beta CDR3 regions. The HTBI primer set drove a first-round RT-PCR of the TCR CDR3. TCRdb fed the multiplex PCR reads into MiXCR, producing one record per CDR3 protein. This sample has approximately 600,000 distinct CDR3 sequences; more than 13% occur once, and the top ten carry more than 6%. Material: blood. The receptors here all came from a woman aged 18-30 years with Graves' ophthalmopathy.

The chain joins TRBV28 to TRBJ1-2; TRBD1 agrees at 7 bases. This CDR3 comprises 13 residues. V dropped 3 bases and J dropped 6; count of bases not matched to a gene: 4. Germline V gene sequence: CDR1 MDHEN, CDR2 SYDVKM. The CDR3 coding sequence is TGTGCCAGCAGTTTGGACAGGCAAAATGGCTACACCTTC. Protein product: CASSLDRQNGYTF.

This clonotype was observed at least ten times. The chain is built from TRBV30 and TRBJ1-3, with D unresolved. Germline CDR1 is GTSNPN and CDR2 is SVGIG (reference sequence). The V gene lost 1 base and the J gene lost 0 bases, with 4 bases spanning the gap. This CDR3 is built from 13 residues. For the CDR3, the DNA is TGTGCCTGGAGTGGACACTCTGGAAACACCATATATTTT. Translated, it gives CAWSGHSGNTIYF.

This clonotype was counted at least ten times. The V call is TRBV27, the J call TRBJ2-5; D is ambiguous. The V end was cut by 0 bases, the J end by 0 bases, with 2 bases between. CDR1 is MNHEY, CDR2 SMNVEV, per germline (reference sequence). The CDR3 is 13 residues long. The CDR3 reads CASSLSYQETQYF. Written as DNA, the CDR3 is TGTGCCAGCAGTTTATCGTACCAAGAGACCCAGTACTTC.

This clonotype has a count of ten or more. V usage is TRBV3-1 and J usage is TRBJ1-1; 7 positions match TRBD1. The germline CDR1 and CDR2 sequences are LGHDT and YNNKEL (reference sequence). Trimming at V came to 4 bases and at J to 8 bases, leaving 13 bases not matched to a gene. CDR3 length: 15 amino acids. CDR3 loop: CASSPARGELSEAFF. DNA for the CDR3: TGTGCCAGCAGCCCCGCCAGGGGGGAGTTATCGGAAGCTTTCTTT. The entire variable domain, with the rest obtained from reference TRBV3-1 and TRBJ1-1, is as follows: DTAVSQTPKYLVTQMGNDKSIKCEQNLGHDTMYWYKQDSKKFLKIMFSYNNKELIINETVPNRFSPKSPDKAHLNLHINSLELGDSAVYFCASSPARGELSEAFFGQGTRLTVV.

The table lists this clonotype with many counts. V is TRBV7-8 and J is TRBJ1-2; 12 bases fit TRBD1. From germline, CDR1 is SGHVS and CDR2 FQNEAQ. Trimming removed 5 bases from V and 3 bases from J; junction bases left unmatched: 7. This CDR3 has 16 amino acids. The CDR3 spells CASSPRDRGHHYGYTF. The CDR3, as DNA: TGTGCCAGCAGCCCGAGGGACAGGGGGCATCACTATGGCTACACCTTC.

Notes on this clonotype: A much larger clone is a single base away; this may be a read error. The V call is TRBV7-9, the J call TRBJ2-1; 9 nucleotides align to TRBD2. The germline V gene encodes CDR1 SEHNR and CDR2 FQNEAQ (reference sequence). This CDR3 is 16 amino acids long. The CDR3 region is CASRGSGRTPYNKQFF. CDR3 DNA: TGTGCCAGCAGGGGCAGCGGGAGGACTCCCTACAATAAGCAGTTCTTC.

For the CDR3, the DNA is TGTGCCAGCAGCCAAGCGGGACTCCAGAGAACGGATACGCAGTATTTT. Translated: CASSQAGLQRTDTQYF. This chain links TRBV4-2 with TRBJ2-3; D might be TRBD2 (6 bases). The CDR3 runs to 16 residues. Germline CDR1 is LGHNA and CDR2 is YNFKEQ. Deletions cut 1 base from V and 6 bases from J, with 17 bases between.

Points on this clonotype: Given a much more abundant clone one base away, this may be a read error. The chain has TRBV10-3 and TRBJ2-2, with D perhaps matching TRBD1 (6 bases). Germline V gene data show CDR1 as ENHRY and CDR2 as SYGVKD. Trimming removed 1 base at V and 2 bases at J, with 14 bases between. The CDR3 runs 17 residues. CDR3 in DNA: TGTGCCATCAGTGAGTTAATTATGGGACAAAACACCGGGGAGCTGTTTTTT. It specifies CAISELIMGQNTGELFF.

This chain links TRBV20-1 with TRBJ2-3; D may be TRBD1 or TRBD2 (5 bases each). Per germline, CDR1 DFQATT and CDR2 SNEGSKA (reference sequence). V was clipped by 6 bases and J by 4 bases, with 11 bases between them. The CDR3 has 12 residues. CDR3 amino acids: CSAIRGADTQYF. CDR3 in DNA: TGCAGTGCCATCCGGGGCGCAGATACGCAGTATTTT.

This clonotype was seen repeatedly, ten times or more. The J gene is TRBJ2-3, the V gene TRBV11-3, with D perhaps TRBD1 (6 bases). CDR3 length: 17 amino acids. V was cut by 6 bases and J by 6 bases, with 25 bases left in between. Germline CDR1 and CDR2: SGHNT and YENEEA. CDR3 sequence: CASSSPTSTGQWDTQYF. The CDR3 bases are TGTGCCAGCAGTTCTCCCACATCGACAGGACAGTGGGATACGCAGTATTTT.

The gene calls are TRBV7-3 and TRBJ2-3, with D perhaps matching TRBD1 (7 bases). This CDR3 has 18 residues. V was cut by 5 bases and J by 0 bases, with 21 bases left in between. Germline V gene sequence: CDR1 SGHTA, CDR2 FQGTGA. The CDR3 region has the DNA TGTGCCAGCAGCCCCCAGATAAAGACAGGGAGGAGCACAGATACGCAGTATTTT. This encodes CASSPQIKTGRSTDTQYF.

This clonotype was seen many times. This chain joins TRBV7-9 and TRBJ1-1; possibly TRBD1 for D (5 bases). CDR1 is SEHNR, CDR2 FQNEAQ, per germline (reference sequence). The CDR3 runs 17 residues. The V end lost 3 bases, the J end lost 1 base, and 18 bases lay between the germline ends. CDR3 DNA: TGTGCCAGCAGCTTCGGTAGGGGAAGTAATTCGAACACTGAAGCTTTCTTT. This codes for CASSFGRGSNSNTEAFF.

This clonotype was seen only a few times. The V gene is TRBV29-1, the J gene TRBJ2-7; D is possibly TRBD2 (5 bases). CDR1 is SQVTM, CDR2 ANQGSEA, per germline. CDR3 length equals 15 residues. Trimming took 6 bases from V and 0 from J, leaving 18 bases between them. DNA of the CDR3: TGCAGCGTCGCAGTTAGCGAGAGGAGCTCCTACGAGCAGTACTTC. It codes for CSVAVSERSSYEQYF.

The sample holds a few counts of this clonotype. The genes are TRBV20-1 and TRBJ2-7; 8 nucleotides match TRBD1. V was clipped by 0 bases and J by 2 bases; unmatched bases: 3. The germline CDR1 and CDR2 sequences are DFQATT and SNEGSKA (reference sequence). The CDR3 is 14 amino acids. This CDR3 is CSAREPGQAYEQYF. For the CDR3, the DNA is TGCAGTGCTAGAGAGCCGGGACAGGCCTACGAGCAGTACTTC.

This clonotype was counted ten times or more. The CDR3 protein is CASSLGPLSYEQYF. CDR3 DNA sequence: TGTGCCAGCAGCTTAGGTCCCCTGTCCTACGAGCAGTACTTC. The rearrangement links TRBV13 to TRBJ2-7, with D hard to call. Trimming took 0 bases from V and 1 from J, leaving 7 bases between them. Germline lookup yields CDR1 PRHDT and CDR2 FYEKMQ (reference sequence). This CDR3 has 14 residues. Full variable domain (outside the CDR3, taken from reference TRBV13 and TRBJ2-7): AAGVIQSPRHLIKEKRETATLKCYPIPRHDTVYWYQQGPGQDPQFLISFYEKMQSDKGSIPDRFSAQQFSDYHSELNMSSLELGDSALYFCASSLGPLSYEQYFGPGTRLTVT.

This clonotype was seen a handful of times. This chain connects TRBV20-1 to TRBJ1-2, with D unresolved. Germline CDR1 and CDR2: DFQATT and SNEGSKA (reference sequence). The length of the CDR3 is 18 residues. The germline V and J ends were trimmed by 0 bases and 1 base, with 21 bases remaining between them. The CDR3, as DNA: TGCAGTGCTAGAGATCGGTCTATCCTACTGAGCTTTAACTATGGCTACACCTTC. This translates into CSARDRSILLSFNYGYTF.

This clonotype was picked up many times. V usage is TRBV19 and J usage is TRBJ2-1; D may be TRBD2 (5 bases). With 3 bases removed from V and 8 bases from J, the gap between germline ends came to 23 bases. Per the germline V gene, CDR1 is LNHDA and CDR2 is SQIVND (reference sequence). This CDR3 region has 17 residues. The CDR3 DNA sequence: TGTGCCAGTAGTATGGATTTGCCTAGCCCGGGCGTGGATGAGCAGTTCTTC. Protein product: CASSMDLPSPGVDEQFF.

In its sample, this clonotype was seen many times. This chain joins TRBV7-9 and TRBJ2-1; D may match TRBD1 or TRBD2 (6 bases each). CDR1 is SEHNR, CDR2 FQNEAQ, per germline (reference sequence). This CDR3 spans 21 amino acids. The germline V and J ends were trimmed by 4 bases and 1 base, with 29 bases remaining between them. The CDR3 DNA reads as TGTGCCAGCAGCTCATTGGGGGGCAGATTGACCGAGCCGGGGTCCTACAATGAGCAGTTCTTC. Its translation: CASSSLGGRLTEPGSYNEQFF.

Many counts were recorded for this clonotype. The V gene is TRBV6-1, the J gene TRBJ1-6; maybe TRBD1 (5 bases). V dropped 5 bases and J dropped 0 bases, with 11 bases sitting between them. Germline V gives CDR1 MNHNS, CDR2 SASEGT. The CDR3 contains 16 residues. The CDR3 DNA is TGTGCCAGCAGTTACGCAGGGAGCTCCTATAATTCACCCCTCCACTTT. Amino acid sequence: CASSYAGSSYNSPLHF.

The chain uses TRBV30 and TRBJ1-2; a possible D gene is TRBD1 (6 bases). CDR3 length: 13 residues. V lost 8 bases, J lost 5 bases, and 18 bases lay in between. The germline gives CDR1 GTSNPN, CDR2 SVGIG (reference sequence). The DNA of the CDR3 is TGTGCCGGCGGGGGCAGGGTGTTTTATGGCTACACCTTC. Its translation: CAGGGRVFYGYTF.

This clonotype appeared many times. The chain has TRBV9 and TRBJ1-3; tentative D call: TRBD1 (5 bases). V gave up 0 bases and J gave up 0 bases, with 13 bases separating them. The CDR3 length is 17 residues. CDR1 is SGDLS, CDR2 YYNGEE, per germline. CDR3 amino acids: CASSVGQGRSSGNTIYF. The CDR3 nucleotides read TGTGCCAGCAGCGTAGGTCAGGGTAGAAGCTCTGGAAACACCATATATTTT. The whole variable domain, filled in from reference TRBV9 and TRBJ1-3, reads DSGVTQTPKHLITATGQRVTLRCSPRSGDLSVYWYQQSLDQGLQFLIQYYNGEERAKGNILERFSAQQFPDLHSELNLSSLELGDSALYFCASSVGQGRSSGNTIYFGEGSWLTVV.

This clonotype was seen only a few times. The chain is built from TRBV11-3 and TRBJ2-5, with 8 bases lining up with TRBD2. This CDR3 region has 13 residues. In germline, CDR1 is SGHNT, CDR2 YENEEA. V dropped 3 bases and J dropped 5; count of bases not matched to a gene: 2. The CDR3 loop reads CASSFGLAETQYF. The CDR3 DNA is TGTGCCAGCAGCTTCGGACTAGCTGAGACCCAGTACTTC. Variable domain in full (rest from reference TRBV11-3 and TRBJ2-5): EAGVVQSPRYKIIEKKQPVAFWCNPISGHNTLYWYLQNLGQGPELLIRYENEEAVDDSQLPKDRFSAERLKGVDSTLKIQPAELGDSAVYLCASSFGLAETQYFGPGTRLLVL.

This clonotype has just a few counts. The V gene is TRBV9, the J gene TRBJ1-3; 8 bases line up with TRBD1. The CDR3 contains 14 residues. The V gene end was trimmed by 0 bases and the J gene end by 4 bases; junction bases not matched to a gene: 0. In germline, CDR1 is SGDLS, CDR2 YYNGEE. CDR3 sequence: CASSVAGGGNTIYF. The CDR3 DNA is TGTGCCAGCAGCGTAGCAGGGGGCGGAAACACCATATATTTT.

The chain recombines TRBV9 with TRBJ2-7; 7 positions match TRBD1. The CDR3 covers 16 residues. The V segment lost 4 bases and the J segment 4 bases; nucleotides outside the gene matches: 14. From germline, CDR1 is SGDLS and CDR2 YYNGEE. The CDR3 DNA is TGTGCCAGCAGCCCTAGTCCGACAGGGATAGGATACGAGCAGTACTTC. It specifies CASSPSPTGIGYEQYF.

The chain's CDR3 is CASSELAGAIETQYF. The DNA for the CDR3 is TGTGCCAGCAGTGAATTGGCAGGGGCGATAGAGACCCAGTACTTC. This chain uses TRBV2 with TRBJ2-5, with a tentative D call TRBD1 (6 bases). The CDR3 has 15 amino acids. V was cut by 2 bases and J by 4 bases, with 14 bases left in between. Per germline, CDR1 SNHLY and CDR2 FYNNEI.

The chain recombines TRBV7-9 with TRBJ2-1, with TRBD2 identical over 10 bases. V shed 2 bases, J shed 11 bases, and the junction held 12 bases outside the gene matches. In germline, CDR1 is SEHNR, CDR2 FQNEAQ (reference sequence). The CDR3 runs to 16 residues. CDR3 in amino acids: CASSLSGLADPNQQFF. As DNA, the CDR3 is TGTGCCAGCAGCTTAAGCGGACTAGCGGATCCTAATCAGCAGTTCTTC.

This clonotype showed up just a few times. The chain has TRBV11-3 and TRBJ2-5; TRBD1 matches 7 bases. From germline, CDR1 is SGHNT and CDR2 YENEEA. The CDR3 is 15 amino acids. The V and J ends lost 5 bases and 2 bases, in that order; junction bases with no gene match: 8. DNA of the CDR3: TGTGCCAGCAGCCCCGGGACAGAACTTCAAGAGACCCAGTACTTC. Encoded protein: CASSPGTELQETQYF.

This clonotype was counted ten times or more. The CDR3 nucleotides read TGTGCCAGCAGTGAGCGGAGAGATACGCAGTATTTT. It specifies CASSERRDTQYF. This chain uses TRBV2 with TRBJ2-3; D is undetermined. Germline assignment: CDR1 SNHLY and CDR2 FYNNEI. V lost 3 bases, J lost 5 bases, and 6 bases lay in between. The CDR3 has 12 amino acids. Drawing the rest from reference TRBV2 and TRBJ2-3, the complete variable domain is EPEVTQTPSHQVTQMGQEVILRCVPISNHLYFYWYRQILGQKVEFLVSFYNNEISEKSEIFDDQFSVERPDGSNFTLKIRSTKLEDSAMYFCASSERRDTQYFGPGTRLTVL.

In its sample, this clonotype was seen a few times. The rearrangement links TRBV20-1 to TRBJ2-3, with TRBD2 identical over 7 bases. The junction had 8 bases not matched to a gene; V was cut back by 4 bases and J by 1 base. Per the germline V gene, CDR1 is DFQATT and CDR2 is SNEGSKA (reference sequence). The CDR3 has 15 residues. For the CDR3, the DNA is TGCAGTGCTACCCTAGCCCGGGAGGGCACAGATACGCAGTATTTT. Translated, it gives CSATLAREGTDTQYF.

This clonotype was counted ten times or more. The chain couples TRBV6-2 or TRBV6-3 to TRBJ2-7, with 9 bases that match TRBD2. Unmatched junction bases numbered 0, after V lost 4 bases and J lost 2 bases. CDR3 length: 13 amino acids. Germline CDR1 and CDR2: MNHEY and SVGEGT. Written as DNA, the CDR3 is TGTGCCAGCAGTTGGACTAGCGCCTACGAGCAGTACTTC. Translated: CASSWTSAYEQYF.

This clonotype showed up many times. CDR3 amino acids: CSARVRGRGTNSYEQYF. CDR3 nucleotide sequence: TGCAGTGCTAGGGTCCGGGGCAGGGGGACTAACTCCTACGAGCAGTACTTC. This rearrangement joins TRBV20-1 to TRBJ2-7, with D perhaps TRBD1 or TRBD2 (7 bases each). CDR1 is DFQATT and CDR2 is SNEGSKA in the germline V gene (reference sequence). V lost 3 bases and J 0 bases, leaving 21 bases between the germline ends. The CDR3 sequence is 17 residues long.

This clonotype was found a few times. The J gene is TRBJ2-5, the V gene TRBV25-1; the match to TRBD1 covers 7 bases. This CDR3 region has 13 residues. Germline CDR1 is MGHDK and CDR2 is SYGVNS. V trimming: 6 bases; J trimming: 5 bases; junction bases outside the gene matches: 6. The CDR3 protein is CASRQGFGETQYF. The CDR3 DNA reads as TGTGCCAGCAGACAGGGGTTTGGGGAGACCCAGTACTTC. The variable domain in full, with the rest retrieved from reference TRBV25-1 and TRBJ2-5, is EADIYQTPRYLVIGTGKKITLECSQTMGHDKMYWYQQDPGMELHLIHYSYGVNSTEKGDLSSESTVSRIRTEHFPLTLESARPSHTSQYLCASRQGFGETQYFGPGTRLLVL.